These 25 T cell receptor beta chains were sequenced from one sample in a study of blood T cells in healthy people across ages. A second PCR of roughly 7 to 11 cycles used a sample-barcoded 5' primer and a J-beta primer mix. TCRdb re-analysed the 5' RACE reads in MiXCR, keeping a single row per CDR3 protein. The table has over 1,500,000 distinct CDR3 sequences, around half seen once; the top ten hold less than 2.5%. Sequencing was carried out using blood. Source of these receptors: a woman in her forties in good health.

The chain combines TRBV2 with TRBJ2-5, with a tentative D call TRBD1 (6 bases). The CDR3 totals 14 residues. V was pared by 7 bases and J by 5 bases, with 17 bases between. Germline V gene sequence: CDR1 SNHLY, CDR2 FYNNEI. The CDR3 spells CASKTQTGGETQYF. CDR3 nucleotide sequence: TGTGCCAGCAAGACGCAGACAGGCGGCGAGACCCAGTACTTC.

The chain links TRBV7-9 to TRBJ1-2, with 8 positions matching TRBD1. After removal of 5 bases from V and 8 bases from J, the junction contained 4 bases not matched to a gene. CDR1 is SEHNR, CDR2 FQNEAQ, per germline (reference sequence). CDR3 length equals 12 residues. The DNA for the CDR3 is TGTGCCAGCAGCACCCGACAGGGGGGCTACACCTTC. As protein: CASSTRQGGYTF.

This rearrangement joins TRBV6-5 to TRBJ1-2; D uncertain. The length of the CDR3 is 13 residues. Germline lookup yields CDR1 MNHEY and CDR2 SVGAGI. Trimming removed 6 bases at V and 2 bases at J, with 10 bases between. The CDR3 DNA follows: TGTGCCAGCAGCATCGGACGGAACTATGGCTACACCTTC. Encoded protein: CASSIGRNYGYTF.

The genes are TRBV24-1 and TRBJ2-4; D gene unclear. The V end was cut by 9 bases, the J end by 1 base, with 15 bases between. Per germline, CDR1 KGHDR and CDR2 SFDVKD. The CDR3 length is 15 residues. The CDR3: CATRVHKGAKNIQYF. Here the CDR3 DNA reads TGTGCCACCCGGGTCCACAAAGGGGCCAAAAACATTCAGTACTTC.

The chain uses TRBV5-1 and TRBJ1-2; D not resolved. The CDR3 extends over 16 amino acids. Germline lookup yields CDR1 SGHRS and CDR2 YFSETQ. Between the trimmed V and J ends, which lost 0 bases and 3 bases, there was a span of 15 bases. The CDR3 is CASSLAGPGNDYGYTF. DNA for the CDR3: TGCGCCAGCAGCTTGGCAGGCCCCGGAAACGACTATGGCTACACCTTC.

The V gene is TRBV7-2, the J gene TRBJ2-1; D perhaps matches TRBD2 (7 bases). Germline V CDR1 and CDR2: SGHTA, FQGNSA. The V and J ends lost 2 bases and 7 bases respectively, with 15 bases between them. This CDR3 comprises 15 residues. DNA for the CDR3: TGTGCCAGCAGCTTATGGGGAGGGGGTGGTAATGAGCAGTTCTTC. Its translation: CASSLWGGGGNEQFF.

The V gene is TRBV20-1, the J gene TRBJ1-5; tentative D call: TRBD1 (5 bases). This CDR3 spans 14 amino acids. Germline CDR1 and CDR2: DFQATT and SNEGSKA (reference sequence). The CDR3 sequence: CSARDTAGGQPQHF. The CDR3 DNA reads TGCAGCGCTCGAGACACTGCCGGGGGTCAGCCCCAGCATTTT.

This clonotype has a handful of counts. The V call is TRBV5-5, the J call TRBJ1-5; 10 nucleotides line up with TRBD1. Germline V gene sequence: CDR1 SGHKS, CDR2 YYEKEE (reference sequence). The ends lost 4 bases at V and 5 bases at J; junction bases unmatched: 6. The CDR3 loop spans 15 amino acids. CDR3 in DNA: TGTGCCAGCAGCAGGTCCGGGACAGGGGATCAGCCCCAGCATTTT. This gives the protein CASSRSGTGDQPQHF.

As DNA, the CDR3 is TGTGCCAGCAAACTAGACGCCCGGGACACCTTCTATGGCTACACCTTC. It encodes CASKLDARDTFYGYTF. The chain uses TRBV27 and TRBJ1-2; weak D call: TRBD1 (6 bases). The CDR3 is made up of 16 amino acids. The germline CDR1 and CDR2 sequences are MNHEY and SMNVEV (reference sequence). The ends were cut back, 7 bases at V and 4 bases at J, with 22 bases in the middle.

J is TRBJ2-3 and V is TRBV4-2; 11 positions match TRBD2. The V gene end was trimmed by 0 bases and the J gene end by 6 bases; junction bases not matched to a gene: 5. The V gene's germline CDR1 is LGHNA and CDR2 YNFKEQ. This CDR3 spans 16 amino acids. The CDR3 reads CASSQEASGGSDTQYF. CDR3 nucleotides: TGTGCCAGCAGCCAAGAAGCTAGCGGGGGGTCGGATACGCAGTATTTT.

V usage is TRBV5-1 and J usage is TRBJ2-3, with D perhaps TRBD1 or TRBD2 (5 bases each). CDR3 length: 15 amino acids. Germline CDR1 reads SGHRS; CDR2 reads YFSETQ. V lost 4 bases and J lost 1, with 13 bases in between. CDR3 loop: CASSRLGERTDTQYF. For the CDR3, the DNA is TGCGCCAGCAGCCGATTGGGGGAACGCACAGATACGCAGTATTTT.

The chain links TRBV5-6 to TRBJ1-2, with 8 nucleotides matching TRBD1. V shed 4 bases and J 5 bases; nucleotides not matched to a gene: 16. This CDR3 contains 17 residues. Germline V CDR1 and CDR2: SGHDT, YYEEEE. The chain's CDR3 is CASSPNQGAVISYGYTF. CDR3 nucleotides: TGTGCCAGCAGCCCAAACCAGGGGGCCGTTATTTCATATGGCTACACCTTC.

This clonotype occurred a few times. The chain recombines TRBV2 with TRBJ1-2; 9 nucleotides match TRBD1. The trim removed 6 bases at V and 8 bases at J, leaving 10 bases unmatched. This CDR3 comprises 14 residues. Germline CDR1 reads SNHLY; CDR2 reads FYNNEI. The CDR3 loop is CASSGTGTGLGYTF. The CDR3 region has the DNA TGTGCCAGCAGCGGTACCGGGACAGGGCTCGGCTACACCTTC.

The V gene is TRBV6-5, the J gene TRBJ2-7; weak D call: TRBD2 (7 bases). Trimming shortened V by 8 bases and J by 0 bases, and 17 bases separated the two germline ends. This CDR3 contains 15 residues. Germline V gives CDR1 MNHEY, CDR2 SVGAGI. The CDR3 DNA follows: TGTGCCAGCTCGGGGGGCGCACCGAGCTCCTACGAGCAGTACTTC. Translation: CASSGGAPSSYEQYF.

This clonotype came up a few times. The V gene is TRBV5-1, the J gene TRBJ2-3; D may correspond to TRBD1 or TRBD2 (5 bases each). The germline CDR1 and CDR2 sequences are SGHRS and YFSETQ. The CDR3 spans 14 residues. The V end lost 4 bases, the J end lost 3 bases, and 12 bases lay between the germline ends. The CDR3 loop reads CASSIGTETDTQYF. Written as DNA, the CDR3 is TGCGCCAGCAGCATCGGGACCGAGACAGATACGCAGTATTTT.

For the CDR3, the DNA is TGTGCCAGCAGCCCGGTCCAGGGGGCGGCCCAGTACTTC. This encodes CASSPVQGAAQYF. The chain has TRBV9 and TRBJ2-5; 8 bases line up with TRBD1. Germline trimming cut 4 bases from V and 9 bases from J; bases unmatched to any gene: 8. This CDR3 is 13 amino acids long. The germline gives CDR1 SGDLS, CDR2 YYNGEE.

This clonotype has a handful of counts. J is TRBJ2-5 and V is TRBV24-1, with D possibly being TRBD1 or TRBD2 (5 bases each). Trimming cost V 9 bases and J 5 bases, with 12 bases left between them. The CDR3 contains 12 residues. Germline lookup yields CDR1 KGHDR and CDR2 SFDVKD. The CDR3 DNA is TGTGCCACCGGGACGGTCACGGAGACCCAGTACTTC. It specifies CATGTVTETQYF.

Of note for this clonotype: At one boundary the junction diverges from the germline segment, which might be a read error. The genes are TRBV28 and TRBJ2-5; D remains unclear. Looked up from germline, CDR1 is MDHEN and CDR2 is SYDVKM. The CDR3 sequence is 14 residues long. CDR3 region: CASSFPLYQGTQYF. The DNA of the CDR3 is TGTGCCAGCAGTTTCCCCCTGTACCAAGGGACCCAGTACTTC.

This clonotype was detected a few times. The chain has TRBV29-1 and TRBJ1-2, with D uncertain. Trimming stripped 1 base from V and 2 bases from J, with 8 bases between. This CDR3 region has 13 residues. Germline V gene data show CDR1 as SQVTM and CDR2 as ANQGSEA. The CDR3 here is CSVEGKENYGYTF. CDR3 nucleotide sequence: TGCAGCGTTGAAGGGAAAGAAAACTATGGCTACACCTTC.

This clonotype was recorded a few times. V is TRBV7-2 and J is TRBJ2-5, with 9 bases aligning to TRBD2. The CDR3 runs to 16 residues. The germline gives CDR1 SGHTA, CDR2 FQGNSA. The V gene end was trimmed by 5 bases and the J gene end by 4 bases; junction bases not matched to a gene: 11. The CDR3 spells CASSKTSGLGGETQYF. The CDR3, as DNA: TGTGCCAGCAGCAAGACTAGCGGACTGGGCGGAGAGACCCAGTACTTC.

This clonotype has a single count. V and J are TRBV5-6 and TRBJ1-5, with D possibly matching TRBD1 (5 bases). This CDR3 is built from 15 residues. The ends were cut back, 0 bases at V and 6 bases at J, with 13 bases in the middle. CDR1 is SGHDT and CDR2 is YYEEEE in the germline V gene. The CDR3 nucleotides read TGTGCCAGCAGCTTGGGCGGGGCAGGGCGTCAGCCCCAGCATTTT. Amino acid sequence: CASSLGGAGRQPQHF.

The CDR3 nucleotides read TGTGCCAGCAGCCCGTCCACGACAGGGGGGCACAATGAGCAGTTCTTC. It translates to CASSPSTTGGHNEQFF. V is TRBV4-2 and J is TRBJ2-1, with 9 nucleotides matching TRBD1. The junction had 9 bases not matched to a gene; V was cut back by 4 bases and J by 5 bases. Looked up from germline, CDR1 is LGHNA and CDR2 is YNFKEQ. This CDR3 has 16 amino acids.

V is TRBV20-1 and J is TRBJ1-5; no clear D gene. The ends were cut back, 6 bases at V and 1 base at J, with 7 bases in the middle. The CDR3 runs 12 residues. The germline V gene encodes CDR1 DFQATT and CDR2 SNEGSKA (reference sequence). The CDR3 sequence is CSAFPSNQPQHF. The CDR3 nucleotides read TGCAGTGCATTCCCAAGCAATCAGCCCCAGCATTTT.

This clonotype was observed a handful of times. The chain couples TRBV20-1 to TRBJ2-7; D might be TRBD2 (5 bases). The V and J ends lost 0 bases and 2 bases respectively, with 14 bases between them. The germline gives CDR1 DFQATT, CDR2 SNEGSKA (reference sequence). The CDR3 contains 15 residues. In DNA form, the CDR3 reads TGCAGTGCTAGAGATCTACGCGGGTTGACCTACGAGCAGTACTTC. Encoded protein: CSARDLRGLTYEQYF.

The J gene is TRBJ2-1, the V gene TRBV4-1; D is uncertain. This CDR3 comprises 16 residues. Trimming stripped 0 bases from V and 3 bases from J, with 12 bases between. Germline assignment: CDR1 MGHRA and CDR2 YSYEKL. The CDR3 sequence: CASSQDVVPLYNEQFF. The DNA of the CDR3 is TGCGCCAGCAGCCAAGATGTGGTGCCCCTCTACAATGAGCAGTTCTTC.